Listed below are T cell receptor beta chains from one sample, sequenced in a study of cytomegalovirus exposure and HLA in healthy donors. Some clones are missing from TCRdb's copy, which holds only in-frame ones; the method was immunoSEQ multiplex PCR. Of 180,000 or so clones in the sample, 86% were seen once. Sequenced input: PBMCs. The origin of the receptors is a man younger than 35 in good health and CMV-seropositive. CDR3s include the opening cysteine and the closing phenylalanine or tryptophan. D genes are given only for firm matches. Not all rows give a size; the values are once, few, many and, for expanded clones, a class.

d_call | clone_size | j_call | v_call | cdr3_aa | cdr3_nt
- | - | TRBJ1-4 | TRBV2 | CASSDRWLNLNEKLFF | TGTGCCAGCAGCGACAGGTGGCTTAATCTTAATGAAAAACTGTTTTTT
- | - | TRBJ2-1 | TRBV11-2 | CASSSLLRGLNNEQFF | TGTGCCAGCAGCTCCCTCCTCAGGGGCCTAAACAATGAGCAGTTCTTC
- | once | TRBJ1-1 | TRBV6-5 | CASTNGRGTEAFF | TGTGCCAGCACCAACGGGAGGGGGACTGAAGCTTTCTTT
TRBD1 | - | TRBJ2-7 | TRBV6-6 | CASRPGQGPYEQYF | TGTGCCAGCAGGCCCGGACAGGGGCCCTACGAGCAGTACTTC
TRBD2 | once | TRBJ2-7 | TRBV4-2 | CASSQEKRGNGEQYF | TGTGCCAGCAGCCAAGAAAAGCGGGGGAACGGCGAGCAGTACTTC
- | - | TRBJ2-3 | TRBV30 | CAWTQAADTQYF | TGTGCCTGGACCCAGGCAGCAGATACGCAGTATTTT
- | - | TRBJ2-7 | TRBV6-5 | CASSYPDGHEQYF | TGTGCCAGCAGTTACCCCGATGGGCACGAGCAGTACTTC
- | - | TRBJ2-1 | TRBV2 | CASSAEYRNEQFF | TGTGCCAGCAGCGCCGAGTATCGGAATGAGCAGTTCTTC
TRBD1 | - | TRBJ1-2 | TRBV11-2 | CASSDRGEGYTF | TGTGCCAGCAGCGACAGGGGGGAAGGCTACACCTTC
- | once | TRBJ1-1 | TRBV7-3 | CASSLELNTEAFF | TGTGCCAGCAGCTTAGAGTTGAACACTGAAGCTTTCTTT
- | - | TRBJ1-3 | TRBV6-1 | CASSERARSGNTIYF | TGTGCCAGCAGTGAGAGAGCCCGCTCTGGAAACACCATATATTTT
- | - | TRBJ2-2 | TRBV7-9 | CASSPQGPGELFF | TGTGCCAGCAGCCCCCAGGGTCCCGGGGAGCTGTTTTTT
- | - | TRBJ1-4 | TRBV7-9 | CASSLVQPNEKLFF | TGTGCCAGCAGCTTAGTACAGCCTAATGAAAAACTGTTTTTT
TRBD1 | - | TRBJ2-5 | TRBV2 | CASSENPLSRDRGPETQYF | TGTGCCAGCAGTGAAAATCCCCTGAGCCGGGACAGGGGACCGGAGACCCAGTACTTC
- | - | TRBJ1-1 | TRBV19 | CASSIGQITEAFF | TGTGCCAGTAGTATAGGACAGATCACTGAAGCTTTCTTT
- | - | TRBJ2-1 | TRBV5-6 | CASSLKGRSSYNEQFF | TGTGCCAGCAGTCTCAAGGGGAGGAGCTCCTACAATGAGCAGTTCTTC
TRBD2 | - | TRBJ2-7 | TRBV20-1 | CGASGAYEQYF | TGCGGGGCTAGCGGGGCCTACGAGCAGTACTTC
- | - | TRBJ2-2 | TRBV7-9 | CASSFKEFSTGELFF | TGTGCCAGCAGCTTCAAGGAGTTTAGCACCGGGGAGCTGTTTTTT
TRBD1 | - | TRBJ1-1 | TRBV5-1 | CASSPLTGTRNTEAFF | TGCGCCAGCAGCCCGTTGACAGGGACCAGGAACACTGAAGCTTTCTTT
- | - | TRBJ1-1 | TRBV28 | CASVIQGNTEAFF | TGTGCCAGCGTTATACAGGGGAACACTGAAGCTTTCTTT
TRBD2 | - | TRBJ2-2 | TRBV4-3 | CASSRYGLAGTGELFF | TGCGCCAGCAGCCGCTATGGACTAGCGGGTACCGGGGAGCTGTTTTTT
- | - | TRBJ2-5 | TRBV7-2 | CASSPLPREETQYF | TGTGCCAGCAGCCCACTTCCCCGAGAAGAGACCCAGTACTTC
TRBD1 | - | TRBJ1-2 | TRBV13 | CASSSYRDRRNYGYTF | TGTGCCAGCAGCTCCTATAGGGACAGGCGGAACTATGGCTACACCTTC